This T cell receptor (beta chain) was profiled in a study of cytomegalovirus exposure and HLA in healthy donors. PCR used 60 Vbeta primers and 13 Jbeta primers. Generated by immunoSEQ multiplex PCR, the TCRdb table keeps only in-frame clones and is missing some. The table lists 90,000 or so clones, 80% of them singletons. Study outcomes and limitations: For most TCR beta V segments, an earlier analysis put the productive rate at about 87% or about 30% of the time. Reportedly, cytomegalovirus status was diagnosed with high sensitivity and specificity. Later on, an analysis found that several of the most significant clusters appeared to be linked to common viral pathogens, which included parvovirus B19. With further analysis later on, most CMV-associated TCR beta chains appeared HLA-restricted.

There are 21 residues in the CDR3. J gave up 1 base and V 3 bases, and 18 bases lay outside the gene matches. Per germline, CDR1 KGHSH and CDR2 LQKENI. This clone was detected only once. Its target is not known. V gene TRBV18 combines with J gene TRBJ2-6; 7 positions match TRBD2. This clonotype was sampled from a woman aged 50 to 65 in good health and CMV-seropositive. Sequenced input: PBMCs. CDR3 sequence reads: CASSPLGGATSQASGANVLTF. CDR3 coding DNA: TGTGCCAGCTCACCCCTGGGAGGGGCGACTTCACAGGCTTCTGGGGCCAACGTCCTGACTTTC. Using reference TRBV18 and TRBJ2-6 for the parts outside the CDR3, the full variable domain is NAGVMQNPRHLVRRRGQEARLRCSPMKGHSHVYWYRQLPEEGLKFMVYLQKENIIDESGMPKERFSAEFPKEGPSILRIQQVVRGDSAAYFCASSPLGGATSQASGANVLTFGAGSRLTVL.